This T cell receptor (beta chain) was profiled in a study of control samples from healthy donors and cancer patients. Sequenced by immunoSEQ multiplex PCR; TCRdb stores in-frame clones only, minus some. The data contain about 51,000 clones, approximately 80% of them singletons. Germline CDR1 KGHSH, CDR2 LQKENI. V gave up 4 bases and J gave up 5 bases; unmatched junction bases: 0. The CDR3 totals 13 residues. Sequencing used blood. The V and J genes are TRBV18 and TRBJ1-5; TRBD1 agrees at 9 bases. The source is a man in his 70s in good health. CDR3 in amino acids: CASSRDRDQPQHF. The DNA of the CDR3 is TGTGCCAGCTCACGGGACAGGGATCAGCCCCAGCATTTT.